This TCR beta chain stems from a study of T-cell reconstitution after alpha-beta-depleted transplantation in children. Whole-study results and caveats: After transplant, high TCRbeta diversity at day 60 in some patients arose from surviving recipient T cells and thymic progenitors. Reportedly, alpha-beta T cells present about two months post-transplant originated from several hundred expanded clones of graft origin. Hyperexpanded clones declined; after one year, newly produced T cells mostly supplied diversity.

Points on this clonotype: The antigen is not known.

Molecular barcoding with unique molecular identifiers was used for the TCRbeta library. MiXCR was run by TCRdb on the PCR reads, yielding one entry per CDR3 protein. The sample has about 250,000 distinct CDR3 sequences, 20% to 30% seen once. This receptor was obtained from a female patient between 2 and 15 years old who had a stem cell transplant for congenital amegakaryocytic thrombocytopenia, so the T cells may come from the graft donor. This material consisted of PBMCs, mostly from graft donor cells, taken 360 days after TCRalphabeta/CD19-depleted stem cell transplant.

This chain's CDR3 is CASSYGILQETQYF. CDR3 bases: TGTGCCAGCAGTTACGGGATTCTCCAAGAGACCCAGTACTTC. V gene TRBV6-5 combines with J gene TRBJ2-5; D is undetermined. Between the trimmed V and J ends, which lost 2 bases and 1 base, there was a span of 8 bases. CDR3 length: 14 amino acids. CDR1 and CDR2 (germline): MNHEY, SVGAGI.